This T cell receptor (beta chain) was obtained from a study of beta chain features in type 1 diabetes. Via CD45RO/CCR7/CD25/CD127/CD95/CD27, cells of the CD4+ naive, central memory, regulatory and stem cell-like memory subsets were sorted. Without exception, sorted populations had purity beyond 98%. Germline assignment: CDR1 LGHNA and CDR2 YSLEER. The CDR3 has 20 residues. The trim removed 0 bases at V and 11 bases at J, leaving 23 bases unmatched. A note on this clone: Its antigen is as yet unknown.

Expressed TCRB transcripts were sequenced because the isolated RNA had all been reverse transcribed beforehand. Profiled with immunoSEQ multiplex PCR; TCRdb holds only in-frame clones, not every one. This sample carries about 360,000 clones, roughly 13% of them seen once, and the ten largest clones take around 0.015%. Notes on the study in general: More deletions and fewer insertions at VDJ junctions were seen in type 1 diabetes patients. Although PCR might favor shorter templates, it would do so equally in patients and controls.

The rearrangement uses TRBV4-3 and TRBJ2-5; 11 bases are a match to TRBD2. The sequenced sample consisted of naive CD4+ T cells from blood. The sequence was obtained from a man aged 18 to 29 in good health. The CDR3 protein is CASSQDYTLAGVPLTYGQYF. The CDR3 bases are TGCGCCAGCAGCCAAGACTACACACTAGCGGGAGTCCCCCTAACCTACGGGCAGTACTTC.